This TCR beta chain comes out of a study of blood T cell repertoires in COVID-19. For the study at large: Spain, Italy and the United States supplied samples that represented acute and convalescent COVID-19.

Membership in each cohort depended on participant-reported clinical history. This clone came up once. The CDR3 is made up of 13 amino acids. CDR1 SGDLS and CDR2 YYNGEE come from the germline V gene. V was cut by 2 bases and J by 12 bases, with 14 bases left in between. Under the authors' procedure: Estimates of nucleated cell counts were drawn from the amplification of reference gene primers. The data were produced by immunoSEQ multiplex PCR, yet TCRdb's version contains in-frame clones alone and is incomplete. That table is the source of V, J and clone size, and D and trimming were worked out from the DNA. The sample holds about 400,000 clones; around nine tenths are singletons and the top ten take just under 2%.

The receptor's source is a woman aged 18-30 years with acute COVID-19. The material sequenced was PBMCs or T cells enriched from blood (not recorded which). The V and J genes are TRBV9 and TRBJ1-4; D is ambiguous. CDR3 residues: CASSVDPDRELFF. The CDR3 DNA reads as TGTGCCAGCAGCGTTGACCCCGATCGGGAACTGTTTTTT.